A single sample gave rise to the 25 T cell receptor beta chains below, sequenced in a study of blood T cell repertoires in COVID-19. Produced via immunoSEQ multiplex PCR; TCRdb's table is partial and in-frame only. Of hundreds of thousands of clones in the sample, 65% to 85% were seen once. The sequencing input was peripheral blood. These receptors were obtained from a woman in her forties or fifties with acute or convalescent COVID-19.

The J gene is TRBJ2-1, the V gene TRBV28; D not certain. The ends were cut back, 3 bases at V and 0 bases at J, with 3 bases in the middle. Germline assignment: CDR1 MDHEN and CDR2 SYDVKM. This CDR3 region has 13 residues. CDR3: CASSFYSYNEQFF. Here the CDR3 DNA reads TGTGCCAGCAGTTTTTACTCCTACAATGAGCAGTTCTTC.

The rearrangement joins TRBV18 to TRBJ2-3; unclear D gene. V lost 3 bases and J lost 6, with 16 bases in between. The CDR3 totals 15 residues. CDR1 KGHSH and CDR2 LQKENI come from the germline V gene. The CDR3 DNA is TGTGCCAGCTCACCGGTCCCAGAAACCGGGGATACGCAGTATTTT. This sequence encodes CASSPVPETGDTQYF.

The rearrangement uses TRBV29-1 and TRBJ2-3; 10 bases line up with TRBD2. Losses at the gene ends were 6 bases for V and 3 bases for J; bases not matched to a gene: 12. There are 16 residues in the CDR3. The germline gives CDR1 SQVTM, CDR2 ANQGSEA. The CDR3 spells CSVEGLAGDGTDTQYF. The CDR3 coding sequence is TGCAGCGTCGAGGGGCTAGCGGGAGACGGGACAGATACGCAGTATTTT.

V and J are TRBV5-1 and TRBJ2-3; tentatively, D is TRBD1 (6 bases). CDR1 is SGHRS, CDR2 YFSETQ, per germline. V was pared by 0 bases and J by 6 bases, with 17 bases between. CDR3 length: 16 amino acids. In DNA, the CDR3 is TGCGCCAGCAGCTTGGTGGGGGCTGGGATCACGGATACGCAGTATTTT. It translates to CASSLVGAGITDTQYF.

This chain uses TRBV11-2 with TRBJ2-7, with a possible D match to TRBD1 (6 bases). The CDR3 is 16 amino acids. The ends were cut back, 2 bases at V and 3 bases at J, with 17 bases in the middle. Germline V CDR1 and CDR2: SGHAT, FQNNGV. For the CDR3, the DNA is TGTGCCAGCAGCTTAAACTTGGGGCAGGGGCGCTACGAGCAGTACTTC. It codes for CASSLNLGQGRYEQYF. The whole variable domain, filled in from reference TRBV11-2 and TRBJ2-7, reads EAGVAQSPRYKIIEKRQSVAFWCNPISGHATLYWYQQILGQGPKLLIQFQNNGVVDDSQLPKDRFSAERLKGVDSTLKIQPAKLEDSAVYLCASSLNLGQGRYEQYFGPGTRLTVT.

This chain connects TRBV5-1 to TRBJ2-3; 13 bases fit TRBD2. The V gene end was trimmed by 4 bases and the J gene end by 4 bases; junction bases not matched to a gene: 6. The length of the CDR3 is 16 residues. CDR1 is SGHRS and CDR2 is YFSETQ in the germline V gene. CDR3 in amino acids: CASSTTSGRAPDTQYF. CDR3 nucleotides: TGCGCCAGCAGCACCACTAGCGGGAGGGCCCCAGATACGCAGTATTTT. Based on the CDR3 plus reference TRBV5-1 and TRBJ2-3, the full variable domain is KAGVTQTPRYLIKTRGQQVTLSCSPISGHRSVSWYQQTPGQGLQFLFEYFSETQRNKGNFPGRFSGRQFSNSRSEMNVSTLELGDSALYLCASSTTSGRAPDTQYFGPGTRLTVL.

The J gene is TRBJ2-7, the V gene TRBV2; TRBD2 matches at 9 bases. The CDR3 has 13 residues. In germline, CDR1 is SNHLY, CDR2 FYNNEI. V shed 7 bases and J 6 bases; nucleotides not matched to a gene: 7. In DNA, the CDR3 is TGTGCCAGCAACGGAGCGGGAGGACGCGAGCAGTACTTC. Translated: CASNGAGGREQYF.

This chain uses TRBV5-1 with TRBJ1-2; 9 bases are a match to TRBD1. The CDR3 length is 14 residues. Trimming cost V 3 bases and J 3 bases; bases outside gene matches: 3. The germline V gene encodes CDR1 SGHRS and CDR2 YFSETQ. In DNA form, the CDR3 reads TGCGCCAGCAGCTCCCGGACAGGGGACTATGGCTACACCTTC. Its translation is CASSSRTGDYGYTF.

This chain links TRBV18 with TRBJ1-1, with 8 bases identical to TRBD1. This CDR3 has 17 residues. With 4 bases clipped from V and 1 base from J, the junction kept 11 bases outside the gene matches. CDR1 and CDR2 from the germline V gene are KGHSH and LQKENI. The CDR3 protein is CASSQRVPQGENTEAFF. The CDR3 DNA reads TGTGCCAGCTCACAACGCGTACCACAGGGGGAGAACACTGAAGCTTTCTTT.

The chain is built from TRBV4-2 and TRBJ2-3; D perhaps matches TRBD1 (6 bases). The V and J ends lost 1 base and 3 bases respectively, with 11 bases between them. Germline V gene lookup returns CDR1 LGHNA and CDR2 YNFKEQ. This CDR3 region has 15 residues. This chain's CDR3 is CASSQVGALTDTQYF. The DNA of the CDR3 is TGTGCCAGCAGCCAAGTGGGGGCATTAACAGATACGCAGTATTTT.

This chain connects TRBV29-1 to TRBJ2-7, with 9 positions matching TRBD2. J gave up 0 bases and V 3 bases, and 9 bases lay outside the gene matches. Looked up from germline, CDR1 is SQVTM and CDR2 is ANQGSEA. This CDR3 is built from 16 residues. DNA of the CDR3: TGCAGCGTTGAGGCGGGAGGGCCGAGGGCCTCCTACGAGCAGTACTTC. Residues: CSVEAGGPRASYEQYF.

The chain carries TRBV27 and TRBJ2-1, with TRBD1 as a possible D gene (5 bases). V was trimmed by 5 bases and J by 7 bases, leaving 12 bases between them. Germline CDR1 and CDR2: MNHEY and SMNVEV (reference sequence). The CDR3 has 13 amino acids. Here the CDR3 reads CASSLGVRNEQFF. The CDR3, as DNA: TGTGCCAGCAGTCTAGGGGTCAGAAATGAGCAGTTCTTC.

The chain employs TRBV18 and TRBJ2-2; 10 bases are a match to TRBD1. CDR1 is KGHSH and CDR2 is LQKENI in the germline V gene. The J segment lost 3 bases and the V segment lost 4 bases, leaving 2 bases of the junction unmatched. The CDR3 is made up of 15 amino acids. The CDR3 sequence is CASSRGTGDTGELFF. The CDR3 region has the DNA TGTGCCAGCTCACGGGGGACAGGGGACACCGGGGAGCTGTTTTTT.

The chain's CDR3 is CASSLRQETQHF. CDR3 sequence (DNA): TGTGCCAGCAGCTTAAGACAGGAGACCCAGCATTTT. The chain carries TRBV7-9 and TRBJ1-5; a possible D gene is TRBD1 (6 bases). The ends were cut back, 2 bases at V and 11 bases at J, with 10 bases in the middle. The CDR3 has 12 residues. Germline V gene sequence: CDR1 SEHNR, CDR2 FQNEAQ (reference sequence).

The V and J genes are TRBV7-2 and TRBJ2-1; 7 bases map to TRBD2. The V and J ends lost 0 bases and 3 bases, in that order; junction bases with no gene match: 2. The CDR3 runs 15 residues. Germline V gene data show CDR1 as SGHTA and CDR2 as FQGNSA. The CDR3 here is CASSLAAGDYNEQFF. CDR3 in DNA: TGTGCCAGCAGCTTAGCCGCGGGAGACTACAATGAGCAGTTCTTC.

This clone turned up a few times. This chain uses TRBV5-1 with TRBJ2-1; a weak D match, TRBD1 (6 bases). The CDR3 contains 14 residues. V lost 0 bases and J lost 5, with 9 bases in between. The germline CDR1 and CDR2 sequences are SGHRS and YFSETQ. CDR3 in amino acids: CASSLGKGDNEQFF. For the CDR3, the DNA is TGCGCCAGCAGCTTGGGAAAGGGGGACAATGAGCAGTTCTTC.

Worth noting for this clone: The junction and the germline gene differ at one end; a read error may be behind it. The J gene is TRBJ2-2, the V gene TRBV11-2; no definite D call. The CDR3 is 13 residues long. Looked up from germline, CDR1 is SGHAT and CDR2 is FQNNGV. The DNA for the CDR3 is TGTGCCAGCAGCCCAACCCTGCGAATCGCCGAGGTTTTT. It encodes CASSPTLRIAEVF. The entire variable domain, with the rest obtained from reference TRBV11-2 and TRBJ2-2, is as follows: EAGVAQSPRYKIIEKRQSVAFWCNPISGHATLYWYQQILGQGPKLLIQFQNNGVVDDSQLPKDRFSAERLKGVDSTLKIQPAKLEDSAVYLCASSPTLRIAEVFGEGSRLTVL.

The chain has TRBV19 and TRBJ2-3; TRBD2 might be the D (6 bases). CDR3 length: 14 residues. V lost 2 bases, J lost 3 bases, and 9 bases lay in between. Germline lookup yields CDR1 LNHDA and CDR2 SQIVND (reference sequence). The DNA of the CDR3 is TGTGCCAGTAGTATACCGGGAGCGACAGATACGCAGTATTTT. It yields the protein CASSIPGATDTQYF.

This sequence joins TRBV7-2 and TRBJ2-7; maybe TRBD1 (6 bases). V lost 3 bases and J lost 0, with 12 bases in between. Germline CDR1 reads SGHTA; CDR2 reads FQGNSA. This CDR3 region has 15 residues. CDR3 in amino acids: CASSLAGTYSYEQYF. For the CDR3, the DNA is TGTGCCAGCAGCTTGGCCGGGACATACTCCTACGAGCAGTACTTC.

The genes are TRBV23-1 and TRBJ2-7; D not resolved. TRBV23-1 is an ORF, and what it does is uncertain. V lost 6 bases, J lost 6 bases, and 15 bases lay in between. The CDR3 is 13 residues long. CDR3 bases: TGCGCCAGCAGCCCAAGATTTAAGAGCGAGCAGTACTTC. This encodes CASSPRFKSEQYF.

The chain is built from TRBV11-2 and TRBJ2-5, with 8 bases aligning to TRBD2. With 3 bases clipped from V and 4 bases from J, the junction kept 10 bases outside the gene matches. Germline values: CDR1 SGHAT, CDR2 FQNNGV. The CDR3 extends over 16 amino acids. CDR3 sequence (DNA): TGTGCCAGCAGCTTGGGAGCGGGAGCGGTGGGAGAGACCCAGTACTTC. Translating it yields CASSLGAGAVGETQYF.

The chain uses TRBV20-1 and TRBJ2-3, with D hard to call. Germline values: CDR1 DFQATT, CDR2 SNEGSKA (reference sequence). This CDR3 has 11 amino acids. DNA for the CDR3: TGCTCCCCGAGTTCTGCAGATACGCAGTATTTT. Translation: CSPSSADTQYF.

This clone has only a few counts. The chain combines TRBV27 with TRBJ2-2; D is unresolved. The V end was cut by 4 bases, the J end by 7 bases, with 7 bases between. The CDR3 has 12 residues. CDR1 and CDR2 (germline): MNHEY, SMNVEV (reference sequence). CDR3 nucleotide sequence: TGTGCCAGCAGTTCTCCTTACGGGGAGCTGTTTTTT. Its translation: CASSSPYGELFF.

The V call is TRBV27, the J call TRBJ1-1; D is undetermined. V lost 5 bases and J 0 bases, leaving 7 bases between the germline ends. From germline, CDR1 is MNHEY and CDR2 SMNVEV (reference sequence). CDR3 length: 13 amino acids. The CDR3: CASSLQMNTEAFF. In DNA form, the CDR3 reads TGTGCCAGCAGTCTTCAGATGAACACTGAAGCTTTCTTT.

The chain uses TRBV27 and TRBJ2-7; 7 positions match TRBD1. The V gene end was trimmed by 5 bases and the J gene end by 6 bases; junction bases not matched to a gene: 10. The CDR3 totals 14 residues. Germline CDR1 is MNHEY and CDR2 is SMNVEV (reference sequence). The CDR3 is CASSPTPTGIEQYF. The CDR3 DNA follows: TGTGCCAGCAGTCCCACCCCGACAGGGATCGAGCAGTACTTC.